This T cell receptor beta chain originates from a study of shared clonotypes between healthy human individuals (dated by TCRdb to 2019 to 2021). About the full investigation: The cohort included a few men and a couple of women between 18 and 49 years of age. Per donor, three plates each were used for CD4 naive and CD4 memory, two for CD8 naive, and one for CD8 memory. To estimate repertoire size and how much clonotype sharing occurs between individuals, the study deeply sequenced the blood TCR repertoires of a handful of healthy adults. Different laboratories and diverse techniques were used to prepare libraries and sequence TCR repertoires, to increase sequencing depth and limit assay-specific biases. Per donor, leukapheresis produced somewhere between about 0.9 and 9.5 billion PBMCs. On the study overall, not on this receptor specifically: Because the study included a small number of donors, the genetic and exposure-history diversity represented was limited. Sampling was limited to blood, and TCR repertoires in tissue likely differ from TCR repertoires in blood. Based on pairwise subsampling, the degree of clonotype sharing among donors was expected to be affected by sequencing depth. Estimated clonotype richness was generally larger for naive than for memory subsets. Approximately 5% of naive CD4, around 3.5% of naive CD8, around 2.3% of memory CD4, and approximately 0.4% of memory CD8 clonotypes were shared across a few donors. Incomplete sequencing was indicated by rarefaction of sorted-subset datasets, despite the large sequencing depth. Higher generation probabilities were observed for clonotypes shared by all four sorted-subset donors than for non-shared clonotypes.

Using the deep immunoSEQ assay, multiplex PCR amplified TCR CDR3 regions from genomic DNA. Extracted genomic DNA from each cell subset was distributed evenly across all wells of several immunoSEQ 96-well plates, and each plate was treated as a replicate. Each replicate PCR for sorted subsets received approximately 200 ng genomic DNA, equal to tens of thousands of T cell genomes. The purified libraries were quantified using a Qubit 3.0 fluorometer, sized with a Bioanalyzer 2100, and then quantified again using the KAPA Library Quantification kit. Each immunoSEQ 96-well plate was sequenced on its own single-read 150-cycle Illumina NextSeq 550 flow cell. The source study handled its data this way. The immunoSEQ output contained only junctional sequences without quality scores, so filtering could not match that applied to full-length reads. To assign V/J genes and CDR3, sequences were annotated against IMGT germline references using PyIR, a Python wrapper for IgBLAST v1.9. Reads were filtered out if the reads had weak V/J assignments (E-value above 1e-6), no CDR3, stop codons, out-of-frame junctions, or ambiguous translated residues. V3J clonotypes were defined as sequences sharing an identical inferred V gene, J gene, and CDR3 amino acid sequence. To compute the percentage overlap between repertoires, the number of shared unique clonotypes was divided by the size of the smaller repertoire. RTK rarefaction, the Chao1 estimator, and Recon v2.1 estimates of unobserved clonotypes were used to assess repertoire richness. Generation probabilities were computed with OLGA for all TCRbeta clonotypes obtained by the gDNA method from four donors. TCRdb holds this immuneACCESS table with in-frame rearrangements only. Some clones are missing; in checked studies, unresolved V genes explain under half, and the rest has no known cause. The V and J calls and clone size come from that table; D and trimming were worked out from the DNA. The sample table contains about 2.4 million clones; only one count was recorded for 85% to 95% of them. The top ten constitute around 0.14% of the sample.

The donors were healthy, HIV-negative adults with no recently reported acute infections or vaccinations. All donors were Caucasian adults living in Nashville, Tennessee, USA. Magnetic negative selection was used to enrich CD4+ T cells, after which naive cells were positively selected on CD45RA and the negative fraction became the memory subset. Blood was obtained by leukapheresis, after which PBMCs were separated by Ficoll-Histopaque density gradient centrifugation and cryopreserved in liquid nitrogen vapor phase. Analytical flow cytometry was used to check the purity and quantity of each magnetically sorted T cell population. Each sorted fraction had its genomic DNA isolated and then quantified by UV absorbance on a Nanodrop 2000c. V drops 5 bases and J drops 5 bases, leaving 16 bases in between. CDR1 and CDR2, per the germline V gene, are SGHRS and YFSETQ. The CDR3 measures 14 amino acids from cysteine to phenylalanine. The DNA shown is the 42-base CDR3, in frame from base 1.

To note about this clone: The specificity of this receptor is unknown. No base-level quality is on record; no much larger clone is a single base apart.

The material sequenced was naive CD4+ T cells sorted from blood. The meaning of the sample's cell subset or site label: CD45RA+ positively selected. The V and J genes are TRBV5-1 and TRBJ2-5; the D gene cannot be resolved beyond TRBD1 or TRBD2, each matching 7 bases. This clonotype was sampled from a man younger than 30 in good health. In nucleotide form, the sequence is TGCGCCAGCAGGACGCCTCAGGGGGGGGAGACCCAGTACTTC. This yields the protein CASRTPQGGETQYF.